This TCR beta chain appears in the sequencing data of a study of shared clonotypes between healthy human individuals. Study conclusions and caveats: The four-donor shared clonotypes exceeded non-shared clonotypes in generation probability, with non-shared ones scoring lower.

The donors, all of them Caucasian adults, lived in Nashville, Tennessee. With regard to this clone: Antigen specificity is unknown.

CDR1 is SEHNR, CDR2 FQNEAQ, per germline (reference sequence). The V and J ends lost 4 bases and 7 bases, in that order; junction bases with no gene match: 6. The CDR3 covers 13 residues. Several immunoSEQ plates received, in even portions, the genomic DNA of each subset. Replicate PCRs from sorted subsets contained roughly 190 ng DNA, which is 30,000 to 35,000 T cell genomes. The repertoire was sequenced with immunoSEQ multiplex PCR; TCRdb's copy has only in-frame clones and lacks some. In the table there are about 1 million clones, around 76% of which are singletons. J is TRBJ1-2 and V is TRBV7-9; 7 bases fit TRBD1. Sample: memory CD4+ T cells sorted from blood. Subset indicated: CD45RA-negative fraction. The TCR sequence derives from a man aged 18 to 35 in good health. CDR3 sequence reads: CASSSQTGSGYTF. The CDR3 bases are TGTGCCAGCAGCTCCCAGACAGGGTCTGGCTACACCTTC.